This T cell receptor (beta chain) emerged from a study of Graves' ophthalmopathy and Graves' hyperthyroidism. The TCR beta CDR3 regions underwent amplification from RNA transcripts. Second-round multiplex PCR came after first-round RT-PCR with HTBI primers. TCRdb reprocessed the multiplex PCR reads with MiXCR, giving one entry per CDR3 protein. The table includes 680,000 or so distinct CDR3 sequences, about 20% detected once. The CDR3 totals 15 residues. Germline CDR1 is SQVTM and CDR2 is ANQGSEA. Trimming stripped 4 bases from V and 2 bases from J, with 17 bases between. This clonotype showed up many times.

The clonotype was recovered from a woman between 18 and 29 years old with stable Graves' hyperthyroidism. Some clones in this sample may be carry-over from other donors' samples. Sequenced sample: peripheral blood. J is TRBJ1-2 and V is TRBV29-1; D is unclear. Here the CDR3 reads CSVGGGAAPNYGYTF. DNA of the CDR3: TGCAGCGTTGGGGGAGGAGCAGCTCCGAACTATGGCTACACCTTC.